The 32 T cell receptor beta chains in this list originate from one sample, sequenced in a study of cytomegalovirus exposure and HLA in healthy donors. The PCR used 60 Vbeta and 13 Jbeta primers. The table came from immunoSEQ multiplex PCR; TCRdb's copy has only in-frame clones and leaves some out. The sample consists of roughly 130,000 clones, approximately 69% of them appearing once. Sequencing used PBMCs. The receptors originated from a man aged 35 to 55 in good health and CMV-seropositive.

This chain uses TRBV5-1 with TRBJ2-3; TRBD2 matches at 7 bases. J lost 1 base, V lost 3 bases, and 11 bases had no gene match. The CDR3 consists of 17 residues. Germline CDR1 and CDR2: SGHRS and YFSETQ. The CDR3 region has the DNA TGCGCCAGCAGCTCTGTGGGGGGGGGAGGACGCACAGATACGCAGTATTTT. Translated, it gives CASSSVGGGGRTDTQYF.

This chain connects TRBV6-5 to TRBJ2-7; 12 positions match TRBD2. CDR1 MNHEY and CDR2 SVGAGI come from the germline V gene. Losses at the gene ends were 3 bases for V and 7 bases for J; bases not matched to a gene: 7. This CDR3 has 15 amino acids. In nucleotides, the CDR3 is TGTGCCAGCAGTTATTTGACTAGCGGGAGACAGGAGCAGTACTTC. Residues: CASSYLTSGRQEQYF.

This clone was recorded once. The DNA for the CDR3 is TGTGCCAGCAGCCGGGACTGGAGAGAGACCCAGTACTTC. It yields the protein CASSRDWRETQYF. The chain is built from TRBV14 and TRBJ2-5, with a weak D call TRBD2 (6 bases). There are 13 residues in the CDR3. Trimming took 4 bases from V and 4 from J, leaving 10 bases between them. Germline V gene sequence: CDR1 SGHDN, CDR2 FVKESK.

This clone came up a few times. The J gene is TRBJ1-1, the V gene TRBV6-1; 9 bases line up with TRBD1. Germline lookup yields CDR1 MNHNS and CDR2 SASEGT. Unmatched junction bases numbered 0, after V lost 0 bases and J lost 1 base. This CDR3 has 15 residues. The CDR3 coding sequence is TGTGCCAGCAGTGAAGCGACAGGGGGGAACACTGAAGCTTTCTTT. Translating it yields CASSEATGGNTEAFF.

The gene calls are TRBV18 and TRBJ2-6, with TRBD1 matching over 10 bases. With V trimmed by 6 bases and J by 3 bases, 2 bases remained unmatched. CDR1 and CDR2 (germline): KGHSH, LQKENI. There are 15 residues in the CDR3. Here the CDR3 reads CASSGQGVGANVLTF. Written as DNA, the CDR3 is TGTGCCAGCTCCGGACAGGGGGTTGGGGCCAACGTCCTGACTTTC. The full variable domain, rest sourced from reference TRBV18 and TRBJ2-6, is NAGVMQNPRHLVRRRGQEARLRCSPMKGHSHVYWYRQLPEEGLKFMVYLQKENIIDESGMPKERFSAEFPKEGPSILRIQQVVRGDSAAYFCASSGQGVGANVLTFGAGSRLTVL.

J is TRBJ2-1 and V is TRBV5-1; TRBD2 matches 7 bases. CDR1 SGHRS and CDR2 YFSETQ come from the germline V gene. The trim removed 4 bases at V and 6 bases at J, leaving 10 bases unmatched. The CDR3 length is 15 residues. CDR3 residues: CASSPGTMGANEQFF. CDR3 nucleotides: TGCGCCAGCAGCCCCGGGACTATGGGCGCCAATGAGCAGTTCTTC.

The table lists this clone with a few counts. The rearrangement joins TRBV5-1 to TRBJ2-7; 8 positions match TRBD1. V trimming: 3 bases; J trimming: 2 bases; junction bases outside the gene matches: 7. There are 15 residues in the CDR3. Looked up from germline, CDR1 is SGHRS and CDR2 is YFSETQ. CDR3 in DNA: TGCGCCAGCAGCTCCTTCGACAGGGGAACCTACGAGCAGTACTTC. This encodes CASSSFDRGTYEQYF.

The chain has TRBV18 and TRBJ1-6, with 8 bases identical to TRBD1. Germline loops: CDR1 KGHSH, CDR2 LQKENI. This CDR3 region has 15 residues. The J segment lost 6 bases and the V segment lost 3 bases, leaving 4 bases of the junction unmatched. The CDR3 coding sequence is TGTGCCAGCTCACCGTCAGGGGGCACTAATTCACCCCTCCACTTT. The encoded protein is CASSPSGGTNSPLHF.

The chain recombines TRBV29-1 with TRBJ2-1; 8 positions agree with TRBD1. J lost 8 bases, V lost 7 bases, and 16 bases had no gene match. Germline V gives CDR1 SQVTM, CDR2 ANQGSEA. The CDR3 runs to 15 residues. CDR3 DNA: TGCAGCGCTGCCTGGGGGGACAGGACATTAGATGAGCAGTTCTTC. This codes for CSAAWGDRTLDEQFF.

J is TRBJ2-2 and V is TRBV9; 7 bases are shared with TRBD1. Germline assignment: CDR1 SGDLS and CDR2 YYNGEE. The CDR3 spans 13 residues. The V and J ends lost 7 bases and 4 bases, in that order; junction bases with no gene match: 4. CDR3 residues: CASGDRVTGELFF. The CDR3 region has the DNA TGTGCCAGCGGGGACAGAGTCACCGGGGAGCTGTTTTTT.

The rearrangement links TRBV29-1 to TRBJ2-1; no clear D. The germline V gene encodes CDR1 SQVTM and CDR2 ANQGSEA. The CDR3 is 12 amino acids. V dropped 0 bases and J dropped 7 bases, with 7 bases sitting between them. The CDR3 spells CSVEDRPNEQFF. The CDR3 nucleotides read TGCAGCGTTGAAGATCGTCCGAATGAGCAGTTCTTC.

CDR3 region: CASGLAEETQYF. The CDR3 DNA reads TGTGCCAGCGGTCTAGCGGAAGAGACCCAGTACTTC. The chain employs TRBV28 and TRBJ2-5, with TRBD2 identical over 7 bases. Germline V gene sequence: CDR1 MDHEN, CDR2 SYDVKM. This CDR3 has 12 amino acids. V trimming: 8 bases; J trimming: 3 bases; junction bases outside the gene matches: 3.

A few counts support this clone. The V and J genes are TRBV5-1 and TRBJ2-3, with 11 positions matching TRBD2. J was trimmed by 2 bases and V by 4 bases; bases with no gene match: 18. This CDR3 comprises 20 residues. The germline CDR1 and CDR2 sequences are SGHRS and YFSETQ. This CDR3 reads CASSIRLAGTFLTNTDTQYF. Written as DNA, the CDR3 is TGCGCCAGCAGCATTAGACTAGCGGGAACTTTTCTGACTAACACAGATACGCAGTATTTT.

CDR3 sequence (DNA): TGTGCCAGCAGCTTGGAGACACTCCGAGGGGAGCAGTTCTTC. It specifies CASSLETLRGEQFF. The chain uses TRBV5-4 and TRBJ2-1, with D perhaps matching TRBD2 (5 bases). The germline CDR1 and CDR2 sequences are SGHNT and YYREEE (reference sequence). Trimming pared 0 bases from V and 10 bases from J, leaving 14 bases between. There are 14 residues in the CDR3.

This clone was seen a few times. The chain has TRBV6-5 and TRBJ2-7, with TRBD1 identical over 11 bases. Germline CDR1 and CDR2: MNHEY and SVGAGI. The CDR3 is 12 residues long. V shed 10 bases and J 3 bases; nucleotides not matched to a gene: 2. In DNA, the CDR3 is TGTGCCACGGGGACAGGGGGCTACGAGCAGTACTTC. Translated: CATGTGGYEQYF.

On this clone itself: One end of the junction varies from germline; a read error may be responsible. This chain connects TRBV6-5 to TRBJ2-1, with 8 bases fitting TRBD2. Germline V lookup: CDR1 MNHEY, CDR2 SVGAGI. The CDR3 contains 16 residues. CDR3 nucleotide sequence: TGTGCCAGCAGTTACCGGGGGGGAGGGCACAACAATGAGCAGCTCTTC. This codes for CASSYRGGGHNNEQLF.

The rearrangement links TRBV5-1 to TRBJ2-2; TRBD2 might be the D (5 bases). V lost 0 bases and J 6 bases, leaving 9 bases between the germline ends. In germline, CDR1 is SGHRS, CDR2 YFSETQ. The CDR3 has 14 residues. This CDR3 is CASSLAGRPGELFF. DNA for the CDR3: TGCGCCAGCAGCTTGGCGGGAAGACCCGGGGAGCTGTTTTTT.

The CDR3 protein is CASSGPGTEAFF. As DNA, the CDR3 is TGTGCCAGTAGTGGGCCGGGGACTGAAGCTTTCTTT. The J gene is TRBJ1-1, the V gene TRBV19; D remains ambiguous. Germline V gene lookup returns CDR1 LNHDA and CDR2 SQIVND (reference sequence). The CDR3 contains 12 residues. Between the trimmed V and J ends, which lost 5 bases and 5 bases, there was a span of 9 bases.

The chain links TRBV5-1 to TRBJ2-7; D possibly corresponds to TRBD2 (7 bases). This CDR3 has 16 residues. Trimming removed 3 bases from V and 6 bases from J, with 22 bases in between. Germline CDR1 reads SGHRS; CDR2 reads YFSETQ. The CDR3 nucleotides read TGCGCCAGCAGCTGGGGGCTTACCGGGGGGACCTGCGAGCAGTACTTC. It translates to CASSWGLTGGTCEQYF.

The chain uses TRBV7-2 and TRBJ1-2, with 9 bases lining up with TRBD1. V was pared by 5 bases and J by 4 bases, with 8 bases of the junction left unmatched. CDR1 and CDR2 from the germline V gene are SGHTA and FQGNSA. The CDR3 is made up of 15 amino acids. The CDR3: CASSTRQGVPYGYTF. The CDR3 region has the DNA TGTGCCAGCAGCACGAGACAGGGGGTTCCCTATGGCTACACCTTC.

This clone was detected once. V usage is TRBV5-1 and J usage is TRBJ2-5; 7 bases map to TRBD2. The DNA end is more similar to TRBJ2-7, so the J call may be wrong. CDR1 and CDR2 from the germline V gene are SGHRS and YFSETQ. This CDR3 has 15 residues. The CDR3 nucleotides are TGCGCCAGCAGCTCCGGGGGGTCCCTTTCCTACGAGCAGTACTTC. It yields the protein CASSSGGSLSYEQYF.

V usage is TRBV7-8 and J usage is TRBJ1-2, with TRBD1 matching over 8 bases. The CDR3 totals 15 residues. CDR1 and CDR2 from the germline V gene are SGHVS and FQNEAQ. The V gene end was trimmed by 4 bases and the J gene end by 0 bases; junction bases not matched to a gene: 4. Here the CDR3 reads CASSSTTGANYGYTF. CDR3 DNA sequence: TGTGCCAGCAGCTCGACGACAGGGGCTAACTATGGCTACACCTTC.

This clone was seen more than once but under ten times. The chain has TRBV4-1 and TRBJ2-3, with 10 bases matching TRBD2. The ends lost 1 base at V and 4 bases at J; junction bases unmatched: 8. CDR1 and CDR2 (germline): MGHRA, YSYEKL. The CDR3 has 17 residues. The CDR3 here is CASSQGSLAGAADTQYF. Here the CDR3 DNA reads TGCGCCAGCAGCCAAGGTAGCCTAGCGGGAGCGGCAGATACGCAGTATTTT.

DNA for the CDR3: TGTGCCAGCAGTACCTCGACAGTGAATCAGCCCCAGCATTTT. This gives the protein CASSTSTVNQPQHF. The gene calls are TRBV6-5 and TRBJ1-5, with D possibly being TRBD1 (5 bases). The length of the CDR3 is 14 residues. From germline, CDR1 is MNHEY and CDR2 SVGAGI. With 5 bases removed from V and 4 bases from J, the gap between germline ends came to 12 bases.

The rearrangement links TRBV11-3 to TRBJ2-2; 8 nucleotides line up with TRBD1. The junction had 4 bases not matched to a gene; V was cut back by 3 bases and J by 4 bases. The germline gives CDR1 SGHNT, CDR2 YENEEA. The CDR3 is 15 residues long. As DNA, the CDR3 is TGTGCCAGCAGCTTGACAGGGGTTAGCACCGGGGAGCTGTTTTTT. Translated, it gives CASSLTGVSTGELFF.

The chain recombines TRBV19 with TRBJ1-5; TRBD1 aligns across 10 bases. The V gene end was trimmed by 5 bases and the J gene end by 5 bases; junction bases not matched to a gene: 3. This CDR3 is 14 amino acids long. CDR1 is LNHDA and CDR2 is SQIVND in the germline V gene (reference sequence). The CDR3 DNA reads TGTGCCAGTAGTTTGGGACAGGGGTATCAGCCCCAGCATTTT. Amino acid sequence: CASSLGQGYQPQHF.

The chain is built from TRBV10-3 and TRBJ2-5, with D possibly TRBD1 on 6 matching bases. Matching the DNA end better, TRBJ2-7 makes the J call doubtful. Germline-derived CDR1 and CDR2 are ENHRY and SYGVKD. The CDR3 length is 13 residues. CDR3 bases: TGTGCCATCAGCGAAGGACAGTCCTACGAGCAGTACTTC. It specifies CAISEGQSYEQYF.

The J gene is TRBJ2-1, the V gene TRBV13, with 9 bases lining up with TRBD2. Unmatched junction bases numbered 7, after V lost 5 bases and J lost 5 bases. The CDR3 is 15 residues long. Germline V lookup: CDR1 PRHDT, CDR2 FYEKMQ (reference sequence). CDR3 amino acids: CASSPFGGGDNEQFF. In nucleotides, the CDR3 is TGTGCCAGCAGCCCCTTCGGCGGGGGGGACAATGAGCAGTTCTTC. Filled out from reference TRBV13 and TRBJ2-1, the complete variable domain reads AAGVIQSPRHLIKEKRETATLKCYPIPRHDTVYWYQQGPGQDPQFLISFYEKMQSDKGSIPDRFSAQQFSDYHSELNMSSLELGDSALYFCASSPFGGGDNEQFFGPGTRLTVL.

The V gene is TRBV19, the J gene TRBJ2-7; D is perhaps TRBD1 (5 bases). Looked up from germline, CDR1 is LNHDA and CDR2 is SQIVND (reference sequence). This CDR3 has 13 amino acids. V lost 5 bases and J 0 bases, leaving 8 bases between the germline ends. In DNA, the CDR3 is TGTGCCAGTAGTCTTACAGGCTCCTACGAGCAGTACTTC. It specifies CASSLTGSYEQYF.

The chain has TRBV28 and TRBJ1-5, with a possible D match to TRBD1 (6 bases). The V end was cut by 5 bases, the J end by 1 base, with 18 bases between. The CDR3 contains 17 residues. The germline V gene has CDR1 MDHEN and CDR2 SYDVKM. The CDR3 nucleotides are TGTGCCAGCAGTCCAAGACAGGCAGCATACAGCAATCAGCCCCAGCATTTT. As protein: CASSPRQAAYSNQPQHF.

The chain couples TRBV4-1 to TRBJ1-2; unclear D gene. The germline CDR1 and CDR2 sequences are MGHRA and YSYEKL. The CDR3 has 14 residues. Trimming took off 5 bases at V and 6 bases at J, with 16 bases between the two ends. This CDR3 reads CASSFTLDYHGYTF. In DNA form, the CDR3 reads TGCGCCAGCAGCTTTACGCTTGACTACCATGGCTACACCTTC.

This clone has a single count. V gene TRBV28 combines with J gene TRBJ2-1; 8 nucleotides align to TRBD2. With 3 bases clipped from V and 9 bases from J, the junction kept 10 bases outside the gene matches. Germline loops: CDR1 MDHEN, CDR2 SYDVKM. This CDR3 contains 15 residues. The CDR3 loop is CASSLAGLDLSEQFF. The CDR3 DNA follows: TGTGCCAGCAGTTTGGCGGGACTAGATTTGAGTGAGCAGTTCTTC.